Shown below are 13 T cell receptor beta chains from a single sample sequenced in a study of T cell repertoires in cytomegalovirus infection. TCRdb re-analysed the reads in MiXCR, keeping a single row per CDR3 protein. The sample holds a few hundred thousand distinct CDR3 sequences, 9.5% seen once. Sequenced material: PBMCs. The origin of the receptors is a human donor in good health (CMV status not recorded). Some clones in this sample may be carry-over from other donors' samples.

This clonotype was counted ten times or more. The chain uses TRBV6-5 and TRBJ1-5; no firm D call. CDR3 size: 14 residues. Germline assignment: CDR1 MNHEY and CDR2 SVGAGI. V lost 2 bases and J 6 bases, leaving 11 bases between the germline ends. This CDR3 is CASSYRLESQPQHF. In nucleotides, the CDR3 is TGTGCCAGCAGTTACCGTTTAGAAAGTCAGCCCCAGCATTTT.

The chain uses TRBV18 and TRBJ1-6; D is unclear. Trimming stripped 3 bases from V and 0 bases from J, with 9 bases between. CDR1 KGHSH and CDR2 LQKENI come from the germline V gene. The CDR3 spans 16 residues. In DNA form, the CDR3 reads TGTGCCAGCTCACCCACAGCGAGCTCCTATAATTCACCCCTCCACTTT. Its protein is CASSPTASSYNSPLHF.

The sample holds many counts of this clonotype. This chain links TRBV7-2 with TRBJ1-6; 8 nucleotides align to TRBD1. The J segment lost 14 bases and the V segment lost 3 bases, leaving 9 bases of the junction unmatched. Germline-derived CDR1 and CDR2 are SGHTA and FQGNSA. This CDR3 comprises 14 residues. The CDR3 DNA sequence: TGTGCCAGCAGCTTGGGCGGACAGGGCCCATCCCTCCACTTT. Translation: CASSLGGQGPSLHF.

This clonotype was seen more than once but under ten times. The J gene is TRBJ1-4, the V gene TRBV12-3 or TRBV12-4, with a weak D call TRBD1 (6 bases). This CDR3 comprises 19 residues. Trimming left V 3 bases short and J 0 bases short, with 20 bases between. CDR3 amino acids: CASSFSGASFATTNEKLFF. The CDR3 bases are TGTGCCAGCAGTTTCTCAGGGGCGAGCTTTGCTACAACTAATGAAAAACTGTTTTTT.

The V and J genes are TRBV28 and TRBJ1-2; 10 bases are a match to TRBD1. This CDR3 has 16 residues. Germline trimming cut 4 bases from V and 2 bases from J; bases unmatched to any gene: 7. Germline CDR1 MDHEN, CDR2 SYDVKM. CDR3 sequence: CASSSPSGQGNYGYTF. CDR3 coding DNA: TGTGCCAGCAGTTCCCCCTCGGGACAGGGGAACTATGGCTACACCTTC.

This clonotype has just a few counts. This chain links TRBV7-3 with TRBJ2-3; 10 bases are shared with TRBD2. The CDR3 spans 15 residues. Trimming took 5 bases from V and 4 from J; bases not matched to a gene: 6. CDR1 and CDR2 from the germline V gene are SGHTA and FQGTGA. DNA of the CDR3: TGTGCCAGCAGCCTCACTAGCGGGGTCGCAGATACGCAGTATTTT. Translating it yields CASSLTSGVADTQYF.

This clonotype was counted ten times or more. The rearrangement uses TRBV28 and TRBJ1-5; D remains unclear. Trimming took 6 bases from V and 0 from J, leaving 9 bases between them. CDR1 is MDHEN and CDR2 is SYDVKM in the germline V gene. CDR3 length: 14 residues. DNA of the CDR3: TGTGCCAGCAGAAGACGGAATAGCAATCAGCCCCAGCATTTT. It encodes CASRRRNSNQPQHF. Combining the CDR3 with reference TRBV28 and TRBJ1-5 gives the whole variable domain DVKVTQSSRYLVKRTGEKVFLECVQDMDHENMFWYRQDPGLGLRLIYFSYDVKMKEKGDIPEGYSVSREKKERFSLILESASTNQTSMYLCASRRRNSNQPQHFGDGTRLSIL.

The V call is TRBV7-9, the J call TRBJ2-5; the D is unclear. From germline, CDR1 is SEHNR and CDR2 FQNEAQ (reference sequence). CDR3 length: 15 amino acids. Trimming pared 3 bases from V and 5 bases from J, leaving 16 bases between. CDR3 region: CASSFPRALGETQYF. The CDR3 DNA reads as TGTGCCAGCAGCTTCCCTCGGGCCCTGGGGGAGACCCAGTACTTC.

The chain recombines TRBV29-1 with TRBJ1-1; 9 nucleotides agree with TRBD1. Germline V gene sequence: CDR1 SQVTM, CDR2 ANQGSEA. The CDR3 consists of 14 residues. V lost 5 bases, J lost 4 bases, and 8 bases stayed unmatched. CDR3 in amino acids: CSVTKPGQGTEAFF. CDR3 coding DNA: TGCAGCGTTACCAAACCGGGACAGGGCACTGAAGCTTTCTTT. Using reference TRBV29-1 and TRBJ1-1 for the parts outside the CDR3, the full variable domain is SAVISQKPSRDICQRGTSLTIQCQVDSQVTMMFWYRQQPGQSLTLIATANQGSEATYESGFVIDKFPISRPNLTFSTLTVSNMSPEDSSIYLCSVTKPGQGTEAFFGQGTRLTVV.

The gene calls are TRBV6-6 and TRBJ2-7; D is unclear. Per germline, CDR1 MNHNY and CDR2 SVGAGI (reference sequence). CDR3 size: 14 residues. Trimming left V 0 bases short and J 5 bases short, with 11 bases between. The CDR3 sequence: CASSYSNAMNEQYF. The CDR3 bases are TGTGCCAGCAGTTACTCTAATGCCATGAACGAGCAGTACTTC.

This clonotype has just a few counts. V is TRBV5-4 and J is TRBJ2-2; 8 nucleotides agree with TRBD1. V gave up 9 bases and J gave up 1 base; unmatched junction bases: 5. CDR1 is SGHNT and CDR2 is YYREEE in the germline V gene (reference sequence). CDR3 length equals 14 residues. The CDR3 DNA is TGTGCCACGAGAGACAGGGGGAACACCGGGGAGCTGTTTTTT. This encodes CATRDRGNTGELFF. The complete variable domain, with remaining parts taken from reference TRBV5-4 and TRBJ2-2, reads ETGVTQSPTHLIKTRGQQVTLRCSSQSGHNTVSWYQQALGQGPQFIFQYYREEENGRGNFPPRFSGLQFPNYSSELNVNALELDDSALYLCATRDRGNTGELFFGEGSRLTVL.

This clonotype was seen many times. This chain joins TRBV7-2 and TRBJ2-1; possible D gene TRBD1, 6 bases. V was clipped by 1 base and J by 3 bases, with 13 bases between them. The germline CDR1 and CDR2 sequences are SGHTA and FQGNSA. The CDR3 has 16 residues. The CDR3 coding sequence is TGTGCCAGCAGCTTAGTGTGGGACAACCTCTACAATGAGCAGTTCTTC. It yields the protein CASSLVWDNLYNEQFF.

The DNA for the CDR3 is TGTGCCAGCAGTTTACGGACAGAACGGGAGACCCAGTACTTC. Residues: CASSLRTERETQYF. This chain uses TRBV27 with TRBJ2-5; D might be TRBD1 (6 bases). The CDR3 covers 14 residues. V was cut by 2 bases and J by 5 bases, with 12 bases left in between. CDR1 and CDR2 from the germline V gene are MNHEY and SMNVEV (reference sequence).